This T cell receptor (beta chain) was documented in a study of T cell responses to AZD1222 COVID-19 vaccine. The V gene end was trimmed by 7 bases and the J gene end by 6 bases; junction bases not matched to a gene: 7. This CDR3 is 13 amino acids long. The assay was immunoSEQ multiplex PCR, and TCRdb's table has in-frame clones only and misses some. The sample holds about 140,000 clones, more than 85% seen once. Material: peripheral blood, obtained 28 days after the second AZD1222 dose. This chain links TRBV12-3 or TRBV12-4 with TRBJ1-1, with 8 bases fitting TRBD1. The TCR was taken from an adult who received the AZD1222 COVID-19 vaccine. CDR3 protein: CASKGQGGSEAFF. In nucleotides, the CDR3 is TGTGCCAGCAAAGGACAGGGAGGATCTGAAGCTTTCTTT.